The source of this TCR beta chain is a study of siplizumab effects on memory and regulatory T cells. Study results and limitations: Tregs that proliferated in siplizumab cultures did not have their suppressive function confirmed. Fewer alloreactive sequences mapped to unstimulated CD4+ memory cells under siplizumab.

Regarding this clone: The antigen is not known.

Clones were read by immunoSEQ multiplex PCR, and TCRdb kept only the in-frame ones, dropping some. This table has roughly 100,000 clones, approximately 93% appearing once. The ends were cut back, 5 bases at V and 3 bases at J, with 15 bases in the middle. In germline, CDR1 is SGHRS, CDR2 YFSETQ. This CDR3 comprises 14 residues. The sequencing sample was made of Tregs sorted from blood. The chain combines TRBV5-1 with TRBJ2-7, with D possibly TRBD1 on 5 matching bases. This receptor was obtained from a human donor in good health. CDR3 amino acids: CASRTIGASYEQYF. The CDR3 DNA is TGCGCCAGCAGAACTATAGGGGCTAGCTACGAGCAGTACTTC.